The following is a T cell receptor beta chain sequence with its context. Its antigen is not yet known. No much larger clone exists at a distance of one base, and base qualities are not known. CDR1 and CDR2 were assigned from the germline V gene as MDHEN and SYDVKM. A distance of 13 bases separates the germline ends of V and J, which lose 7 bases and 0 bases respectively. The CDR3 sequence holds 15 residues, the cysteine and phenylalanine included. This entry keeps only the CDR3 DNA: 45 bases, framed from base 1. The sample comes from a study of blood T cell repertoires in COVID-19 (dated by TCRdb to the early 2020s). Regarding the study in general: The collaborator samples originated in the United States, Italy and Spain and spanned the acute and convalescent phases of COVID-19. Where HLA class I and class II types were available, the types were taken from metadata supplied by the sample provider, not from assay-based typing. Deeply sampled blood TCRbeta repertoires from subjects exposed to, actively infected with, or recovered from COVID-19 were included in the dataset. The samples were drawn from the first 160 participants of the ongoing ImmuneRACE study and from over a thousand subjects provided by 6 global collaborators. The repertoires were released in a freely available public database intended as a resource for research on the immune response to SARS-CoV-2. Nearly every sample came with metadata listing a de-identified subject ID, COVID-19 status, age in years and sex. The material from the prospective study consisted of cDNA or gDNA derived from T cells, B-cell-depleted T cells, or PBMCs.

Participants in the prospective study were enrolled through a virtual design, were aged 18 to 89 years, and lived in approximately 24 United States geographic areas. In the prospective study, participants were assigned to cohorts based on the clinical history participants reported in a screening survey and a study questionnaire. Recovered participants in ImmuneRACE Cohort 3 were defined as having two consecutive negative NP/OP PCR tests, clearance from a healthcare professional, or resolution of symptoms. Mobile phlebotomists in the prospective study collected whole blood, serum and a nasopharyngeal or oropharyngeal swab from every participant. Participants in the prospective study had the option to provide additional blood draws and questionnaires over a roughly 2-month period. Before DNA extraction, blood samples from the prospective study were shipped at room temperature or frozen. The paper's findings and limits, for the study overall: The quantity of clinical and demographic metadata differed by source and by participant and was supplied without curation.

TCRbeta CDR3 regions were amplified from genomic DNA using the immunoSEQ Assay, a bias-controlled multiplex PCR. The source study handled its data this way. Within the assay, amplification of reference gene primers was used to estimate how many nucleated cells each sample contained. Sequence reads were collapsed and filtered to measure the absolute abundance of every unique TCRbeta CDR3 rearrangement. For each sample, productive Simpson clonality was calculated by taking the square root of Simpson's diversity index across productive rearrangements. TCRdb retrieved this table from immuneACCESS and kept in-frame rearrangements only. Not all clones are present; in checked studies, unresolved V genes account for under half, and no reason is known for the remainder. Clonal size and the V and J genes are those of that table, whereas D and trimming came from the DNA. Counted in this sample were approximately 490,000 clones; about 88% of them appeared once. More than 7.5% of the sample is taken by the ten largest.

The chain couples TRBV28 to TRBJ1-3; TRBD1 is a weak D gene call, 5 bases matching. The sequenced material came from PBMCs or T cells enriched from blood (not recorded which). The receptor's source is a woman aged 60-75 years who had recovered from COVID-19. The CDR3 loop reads CASTSGGTSGNTIYF. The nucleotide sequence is TGTGCCAGCACCTCCGGGGGGACCTCTGGAAACACCATATATTTT.